The 10 T cell receptor beta chains below were found in one sample sequenced in a study of radiation and T cells in renal cell carcinoma. TCRdb's copy holds only in-frame clones and misses some; the assay was immunoSEQ multiplex PCR. The sample lists about 24,000 clones; 58% were seen once. Treatment denoted: treatment-naive control, cytoreductive nephrectomy. Material: tumor tissue, obtained from a patient whose treatment was nephrectomy without radiotherapy. These receptors came from a man aged 35 to 55 with renal cell carcinoma.

This clone was found once. This chain joins TRBV6-5 and TRBJ1-1, with 7 positions matching TRBD1. J was trimmed by 10 bases and V by 2 bases; bases with no gene match: 10. The CDR3 is 14 residues long. Germline assignment: CDR1 MNHEY and CDR2 SVGAGI. CDR3 sequence reads: CASSYVQGRWGAFF. The CDR3 region has the DNA TGTGCCAGCAGTTACGTACAGGGGAGGTGGGGAGCTTTCTTT.

This sequence joins TRBV6-1 and TRBJ2-2; a weak D match, TRBD1 (7 bases). The CDR3 contains 15 residues. Germline values: CDR1 MNHNS, CDR2 SASEGT. V was shortened by 3 bases and J by 6 bases, with 14 bases between the two germline ends. The CDR3 is CASSDFQGGPGELFF. The CDR3 nucleotides read TGTGCCAGCAGTGACTTTCAGGGGGGCCCCGGGGAGCTGTTTTTT.

This clone was seen a single time. The chain recombines TRBV20-1 with TRBJ2-5; D is unresolved. The CDR3 contains 11 residues. Germline V gives CDR1 DFQATT, CDR2 SNEGSKA (reference sequence). V lost 2 bases to trimming and J lost 5 bases, with 6 bases between them. The CDR3 bases are TGCAGTGCTAGACCGCGGGAGACCCAGTACTTC. Its protein product is CSARPRETQYF.

The J gene is TRBJ2-1, the V gene TRBV10-2; no reliable D call. The germline V gene has CDR1 WSHSY and CDR2 SAAADI. V was cut by 0 bases and J by 7 bases, with 7 bases left in between. This CDR3 spans 13 amino acids. The CDR3 nucleotides read TGCGCCAGCAGTGAGTCGAATGGGAATGAGCAGTTCTTC. It yields the protein CASSESNGNEQFF.

The V gene is TRBV7-8, the J gene TRBJ2-7; no clear D. The CDR3 is 12 amino acids. V lost 5 bases and J 6 bases, leaving 11 bases between the germline ends. Looked up from germline, CDR1 is SGHVS and CDR2 is FQNEAQ. CDR3 residues: CASSGVKFEQYF. The CDR3 coding sequence is TGTGCCAGCAGCGGAGTCAAGTTCGAGCAGTACTTC. Full variable domain (missing parts from reference TRBV7-8 and TRBJ2-7): GAGVSQSPRYKVAKRGQDVALRCDPISGHVSLFWYQQALGQGPEFLTYFQNEAQLDKSGLPSDRFFAERPEGSVSTLKIQRTQQEDSAVYLCASSGVKFEQYFGPGTRLTVT.

This chain uses TRBV4-2 with TRBJ2-3, with 8 bases matching TRBD1. J gave up 6 bases and V 4 bases, and 6 bases lay outside the gene matches. The CDR3 runs 14 residues. Looked up from germline, CDR1 is LGHNA and CDR2 is YNFKEQ. CDR3 amino acids: CASSPQGAVDTQYF. The CDR3 nucleotides are TGTGCCAGCAGCCCCCAGGGGGCGGTGGATACGCAGTATTTT.

The chain links TRBV9 to TRBJ2-3; the D is unclear. V lost 0 bases and J 5 bases, leaving 7 bases between the germline ends. The CDR3 totals 13 residues. Germline V CDR1 and CDR2: SGDLS, YYNGEE. CDR3 coding DNA: TGTGCCAGCAGCGTAGCCGAAAAAGATACGCAGTATTTT. Translating it yields CASSVAEKDTQYF.

The CDR3 region is CASSRPGETEAFF. Written as DNA, the CDR3 is TGTGCCAGCAGTCGACCCGGGGAGACTGAAGCTTTCTTT. The rearrangement joins TRBV9 to TRBJ1-1; D call uncertain. V gave up 5 bases and J gave up 5 bases, with 13 bases separating them. The germline V gene has CDR1 SGDLS and CDR2 YYNGEE. The CDR3 extends over 13 amino acids.

The chain joins TRBV10-1 to TRBJ1-2, with 9 bases identical to TRBD1. The CDR3 length is 14 residues. Germline-derived CDR1 and CDR2 are WNHNN and SYGVQD (reference sequence). J gave up 3 bases and V 6 bases, and 5 bases lay outside the gene matches. The CDR3 protein is CASSPGTGHYGYTF. In nucleotides, the CDR3 is TGCGCCAGCAGCCCCGGGACAGGGCACTATGGCTACACCTTC.

J is TRBJ1-1 and V is TRBV6-6, with unresolved D. Trimming pared 4 bases from V and 4 bases from J, leaving 1 base between. This CDR3 has 10 residues. The germline V gene encodes CDR1 MNHNY and CDR2 SVGAGI (reference sequence). CDR3 in amino acids: CASSFTEAFF. The CDR3 DNA is TGTGCCAGCAGTTTCACTGAAGCTTTCTTT.